The present T cell receptor (beta chain) was sequenced within a study of CD8 T cells in Susac syndrome. After extraction with the RNeasy kit, roughly 0.45 to 1 ug of the RNA was reverse transcribed using random hexamers. It was immunoSEQ multiplex PCR that amplified TCR beta CDR3 across 54 Vbeta and 13 Jbeta. Each CDR3 protein gets one entry after TCRdb re-called the immunoSEQ multiplex PCR reads with MiXCR. The repertoire holds approximately 170,000 distinct CDR3 sequences, with around 92% as singletons. In blood CD8+ and CD4+ T cells, TCR beta underwent sequencing. The ends were cut back, 7 bases at V and 1 base at J, with 10 bases in the middle. This CDR3 is built from 13 residues. Germline loops: CDR1 MDHEN, CDR2 SYDVKM.

This TCR derives from a human donor in good health. V usage is TRBV28 and J usage is TRBJ1-1; D uncertain. Sequencing was done on a sample of CD4+ T cells from PBMCs. CDR3 DNA sequence: TGTGCCAGCATGATACGGGGGAACACTGAAGCTTTCTTT. It encodes CASMIRGNTEAFF. Full variable domain (missing parts from reference TRBV28 and TRBJ1-1): DVKVTQSSRYLVKRTGEKVFLECVQDMDHENMFWYRQDPGLGLRLIYFSYDVKMKEKGDIPEGYSVSREKKERFSLILESASTNQTSMYLCASMIRGNTEAFFGQGTRLTVV.